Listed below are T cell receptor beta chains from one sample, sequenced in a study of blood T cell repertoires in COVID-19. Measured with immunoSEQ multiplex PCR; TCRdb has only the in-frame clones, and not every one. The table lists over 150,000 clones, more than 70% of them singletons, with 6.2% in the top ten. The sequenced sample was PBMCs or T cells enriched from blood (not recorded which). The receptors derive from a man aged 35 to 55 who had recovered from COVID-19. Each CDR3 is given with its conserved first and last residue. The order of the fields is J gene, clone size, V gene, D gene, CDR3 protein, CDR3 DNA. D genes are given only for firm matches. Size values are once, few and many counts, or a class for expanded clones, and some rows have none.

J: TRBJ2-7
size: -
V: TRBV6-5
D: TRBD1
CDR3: CASGLDRGLEQYF
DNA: TGTGCCAGCGGTCTGGACAGGGGGCTTGAGCAGTACTTC

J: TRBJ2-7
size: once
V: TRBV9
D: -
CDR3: CASSVDGTSYEQYF
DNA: TGTGCCAGCAGCGTAGACGGGACTTCCTACGAGCAGTACTTC

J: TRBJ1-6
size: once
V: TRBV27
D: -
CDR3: CASSLVGRRSNSPLHF
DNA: TGTGCCAGCAGTTTAGTGGGCAGGCGCTCTAATTCACCCCTCCACTTT

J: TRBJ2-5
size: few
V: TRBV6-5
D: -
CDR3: CASSFLGGQETQYF
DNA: TGTGCCAGCAGCTTTCTAGGGGGCCAAGAGACCCAGTACTTC

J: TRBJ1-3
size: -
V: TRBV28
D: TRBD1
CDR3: CASSLGGQSSSGNTIYF
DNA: TGTGCCAGCAGTTTGGGGGGACAGTCCTCCTCTGGAAACACCATATATTTT

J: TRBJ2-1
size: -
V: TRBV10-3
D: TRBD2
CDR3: CAISGGSRTSPSYNEQFF
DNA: TGTGCCATCAGTGGGGGAAGCCGGACTAGCCCCTCCTACAATGAGCAGTTCTTC

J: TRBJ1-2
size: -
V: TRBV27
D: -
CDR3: CASSLRAGEDGYTF
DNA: TGTGCCAGCAGTTTAAGGGCAGGGGAAGATGGCTACACCTTC

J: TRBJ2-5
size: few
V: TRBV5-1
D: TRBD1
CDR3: CASSLGRGREETQYF
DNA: TGCGCCAGCAGCTTGGGCAGGGGGCGCGAGGAGACCCAGTACTTC

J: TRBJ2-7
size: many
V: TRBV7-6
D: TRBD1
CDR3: CASSQFGTGGTEQYF
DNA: TGTGCCAGCAGCCAGTTCGGGACAGGGGGAACCGAGCAGTACTTC

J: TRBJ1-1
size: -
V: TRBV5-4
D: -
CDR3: CASSLPSGVNTEAFF
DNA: TGTGCCAGCAGCCTCCCGTCAGGGGTGAACACTGAAGCTTTCTTT

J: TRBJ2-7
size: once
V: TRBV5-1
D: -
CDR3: CASSSTYEQYF
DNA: TGCGCCAGCAGCTCCACCTACGAGCAGTACTTC

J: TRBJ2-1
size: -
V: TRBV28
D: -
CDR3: CASSITGPNYNEQFF
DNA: TGTGCCAGCAGTATTACAGGGCCCAACTACAATGAGCAGTTCTTC

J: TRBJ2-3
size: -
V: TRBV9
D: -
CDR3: CASSAEAQDTQYF
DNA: TGTGCCAGCAGTGCTGAGGCTCAAGATACGCAGTATTTT

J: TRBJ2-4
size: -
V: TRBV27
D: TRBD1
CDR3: CASSSGQLRPLGLAKNIQYF
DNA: TGTGCCAGCAGTTCGGGACAGCTTCGGCCCCTTGGACTAGCCAAAAACATTCAGTACTTC

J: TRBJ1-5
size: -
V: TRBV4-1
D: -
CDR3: CASSQFFDQPQHF
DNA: TGCGCCAGCAGCCAATTTTTCGATCAGCCCCAGCATTTT

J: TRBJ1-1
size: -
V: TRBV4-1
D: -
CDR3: CASSQDSWTPDTEAFF
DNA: TGCGCCAGCAGCCAAGATAGTTGGACTCCGGACACTGAAGCTTTCTTT

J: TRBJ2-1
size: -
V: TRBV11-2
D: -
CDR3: CASSLDGDNEQFF
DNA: TGTGCCAGCAGCTTAGATGGAGACAATGAGCAGTTCTTC

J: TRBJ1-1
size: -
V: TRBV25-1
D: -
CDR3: CASSRTGTEAFF
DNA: TGTGCCAGCAGCCGGACTGGAACAGAAGCTTTCTTT

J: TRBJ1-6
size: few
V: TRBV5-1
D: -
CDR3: CASSLNRANNSPLHF
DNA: TGCGCCAGCAGCTTAAACAGAGCTAATAATTCACCCCTCCACTTT

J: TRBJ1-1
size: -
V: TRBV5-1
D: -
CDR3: CASGRDNGAFF
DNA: TGCGCCAGCGGCCGGGACAACGGAGCTTTCTTT

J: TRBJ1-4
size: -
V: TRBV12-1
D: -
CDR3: CASSFTGGEKLFF
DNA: TGTGCCAGCAGCTTTACAGGGGGCGAAAAACTGTTTTTT

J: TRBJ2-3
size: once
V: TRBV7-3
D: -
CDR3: CASSPGTESDTQYF
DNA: TGTGCCAGCAGCCCCGGGACTGAATCAGATACGCAGTATTTT

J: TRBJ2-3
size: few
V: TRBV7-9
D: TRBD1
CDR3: CASSTGQGEADTQYF
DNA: TGTGCCAGCAGCACGGGACAGGGAGAGGCAGATACGCAGTATTTT

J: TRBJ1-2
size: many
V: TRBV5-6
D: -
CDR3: CASSLHPSISGYTF
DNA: TGTGCCAGCAGCTTGCATCCCTCTATAAGTGGCTACACCTTC

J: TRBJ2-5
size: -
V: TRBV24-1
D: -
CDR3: CATSDLEFGGKETQYF
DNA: TGTGCCACCAGTGATTTAGAGTTCGGGGGTAAGGAGACCCAGTACTTC

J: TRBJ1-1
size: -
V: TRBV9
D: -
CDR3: CASSAQGSTEAFF
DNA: TGTGCCAGCAGCGCACAGGGTAGCACTGAAGCTTTCTTT

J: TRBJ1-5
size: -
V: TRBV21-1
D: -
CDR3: CASSRRTKDRADQPQHF
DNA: TGTGCCAGCAGCCGGAGAACGAAAGACAGGGCGGACCAGCCCCAGCATTTT

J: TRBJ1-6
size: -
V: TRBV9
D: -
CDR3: CASSGGLANSPLHF
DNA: TGTGCCAGCAGTGGGGGACTCGCCAATTCACCCCTCCACTTT

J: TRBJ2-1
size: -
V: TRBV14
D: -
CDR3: CASSQGSFGQQSYNEQFF
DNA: TGTGCCAGCAGCCAAGGTTCGTTTGGACAGCAATCCTACAATGAGCAGTTCTTC

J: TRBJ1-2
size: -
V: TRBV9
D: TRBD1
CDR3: CASSPGPGTGDIYGYTF
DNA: TGTGCCAGCAGCCCTGGTCCCGGGACAGGAGACATCTATGGCTACACCTTC

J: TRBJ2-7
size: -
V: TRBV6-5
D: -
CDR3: CASSPPDSYEQYF
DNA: TGTGCCAGCAGTCCCCCGGACTCGTACGAGCAGTACTTC

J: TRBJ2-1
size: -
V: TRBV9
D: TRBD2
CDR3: CASSKSGRPNEQFF
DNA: TGTGCCAGCAGCAAAAGCGGGAGACCAAATGAGCAGTTCTTC

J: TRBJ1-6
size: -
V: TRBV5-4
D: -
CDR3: CASSLALGATSPLHF
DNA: TGTGCCAGCAGCTTGGCCCTGGGGGCGACTTCACCCCTCCACTTT

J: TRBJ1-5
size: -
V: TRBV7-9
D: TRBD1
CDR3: CASSPGQGGQPQHF
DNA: TGTGCCAGCAGCCCCGGACAGGGCGGCCAGCCCCAGCATTTT

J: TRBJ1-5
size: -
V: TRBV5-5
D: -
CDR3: CASSSQGRGQPQHF
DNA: TGTGCCAGCAGTTCACAGGGTAGAGGACAGCCCCAGCATTTT